This T cell receptor beta chain originates from a study of blood T cell repertoires in COVID-19. Background on the study: Both acute and convalescent COVID-19 samples were obtained from the United States, Italy and Spain. PBMCs, B-cell-depleted T cells, or T cells provided the cDNA or gDNA that made up the material.

Germline-derived CDR1 and CDR2 are SGHRS and YFSETQ. The length of the CDR3 is 20 residues. J lost 0 bases, V lost 1 base, and 16 bases had no gene match. Assay: immunoSEQ multiplex PCR; the TCRdb copy retains only in-frame clones and omits some. The sample holds 650,000 to 800,000 clones; over 80% are singletons and the top ten take about 0.26%. The sequence came from a woman between 18 and 30 years old with acute or convalescent COVID-19. The chain employs TRBV5-1 and TRBJ1-3, with 7 bases matching TRBD1. Sample: peripheral blood. Written as DNA, the CDR3 is TGCGCCAGCAGCTTGATGTCTTGGACAGGAACCAGCGTCTCTGGAAACACCATATATTTT. This sequence encodes CASSLMSWTGTSVSGNTIYF.